Below, 14 T cell receptor beta chains from the same sample are listed, as sequenced in a study of blood T cells in healthy people across ages. It was with a sample-barcoded 5' primer and a J-beta primer mix that a second PCR of roughly 6 to 12 cycles was run. TCRdb passed the 5' RACE reads through MiXCR, listing each CDR3 protein once. Of about 780,000 distinct CDR3 sequences in the sample, around a quarter were seen once. These data were also filed under a second study, of T cells of mothers and their children.

The sample was blood. The receptors were gathered from a boy younger than 18 in good health.

This clonotype was picked up a small number of times. This chain's CDR3 is CASSLDTNSGNTIYF. In DNA form, the CDR3 reads TGTGCCAGCAGTTTGGACACCAACTCTGGAAACACCATATATTTT. The chain employs TRBV12-3 or TRBV12-4 and TRBJ1-3, with a weak D call TRBD1 (5 bases). The CDR3 runs to 15 residues. V was clipped by 3 bases and J by 0 bases, with 9 bases between them.

J is TRBJ1-5 and V is TRBV6-1, with D tentatively TRBD1 (6 bases). Germline loops: CDR1 MNHNS, CDR2 SASEGT. The V end was cut by 0 bases, the J end by 5 bases, with 20 bases between. This CDR3 is 18 amino acids long. Written as DNA, the CDR3 is TGTGCCAGCAGTGAAGCGATTGTGGGGTGGGGGGCGTATCAGCCCCAGCATTTT. Translation: CASSEAIVGWGAYQPQHF.

The V gene is TRBV6-5, the J gene TRBJ1-4; D remains ambiguous. V was pared by 5 bases and J by 7 bases, with 17 bases between. Looked up from germline, CDR1 is MNHEY and CDR2 is SVGAGI. The length of the CDR3 is 15 residues. CDR3 protein: CASSRALLGSEKLFF. The DNA for the CDR3 is TGTGCCAGCAGTCGGGCCCTCCTGGGAAGTGAAAAACTGTTTTTT.

There are a few counts of this clonotype. The chain couples TRBV30 to TRBJ1-4; no firm D call. Germline V CDR1 and CDR2: GTSNPN, SVGIG (reference sequence). The V gene lost 3 bases and the J gene lost 7 bases, with 12 bases spanning the gap. The CDR3 is made up of 13 amino acids. The CDR3 DNA sequence: TGTGCCTGGAGAATGGAGGAGACTGAAAAACTGTTTTTT. It translates to CAWRMEETEKLFF.

This clonotype was counted a few times. The CDR3 sequence is CATSDSSGGDNEQFF. The CDR3 nucleotides read TGTGCCACCAGTGATTCCTCTGGGGGGGACAATGAGCAGTTCTTC. The rearrangement links TRBV24-1 to TRBJ2-1, with 7 positions matching TRBD2. The germline CDR1 and CDR2 sequences are KGHDR and SFDVKD. This CDR3 has 15 residues. J gave up 5 bases and V 2 bases, and 5 bases lay outside the gene matches.

V is TRBV5-1 and J is TRBJ2-3; 11 nucleotides agree with TRBD2. This CDR3 comprises 14 residues. V gave up 6 bases and J gave up 5 bases; unmatched junction bases: 5. Germline V gives CDR1 SGHRS, CDR2 YFSETQ. This CDR3 is CASKTSGVGDTQYF. DNA of the CDR3: TGCGCCAGCAAGACTAGCGGGGTGGGAGATACGCAGTATTTT. Drawing the rest from reference TRBV5-1 and TRBJ2-3, the complete variable domain is KAGVTQTPRYLIKTRGQQVTLSCSPISGHRSVSWYQQTPGQGLQFLFEYFSETQRNKGNFPGRFSGRQFSNSRSEMNVSTLELGDSALYLCASKTSGVGDTQYFGPGTRLTVL.

This clonotype came up a few times. The final CDR3 position lacks the conserved phenylalanine or tryptophan, pointing to a likely read error. The chain joins TRBV6-6 to TRBJ2-3; D gene uncertain. Germline V gene sequence: CDR1 MNHNY, CDR2 SVGAGI (reference sequence). V was pared by 6 bases and J by 4 bases, with 8 bases between. CDR3 length: 12 amino acids. CDR3 loop: CASSQVSDTQYL. In DNA form, the CDR3 reads TGTGCCAGCAGCCAGGTCTCAGATACGCAGTATCTT.

This clonotype occurred a few times. A read error may account for a junction end that differs from germline. This chain joins TRBV30 and TRBJ2-5; 13 bases align to TRBD2. Germline V lookup: CDR1 GTSNPN, CDR2 SVGIG (reference sequence). The CDR3 covers 14 residues. As DNA, the CDR3 is TGTGCCTGGAGTGTACGGACTAGCGGGGGCCGATTGAGCTTC. Its translation: CAWSVRTSGGRLSF.

Only a few counts were recorded for this clonotype. In DNA form, the CDR3 reads TGTGCCATAAACCCGACAGGGGCAACCACCGGGGAGCTGTTTTTT. It translates to CAINPTGATTGELFF. The chain is built from TRBV10-3 and TRBJ2-2; 8 positions agree with TRBD1. V dropped 9 bases and J dropped 4; count of bases not matched to a gene: 10. In germline, CDR1 is ENHRY, CDR2 SYGVKD. This CDR3 comprises 15 residues.

About this clonotype: The germline gene is not matched at one end of the junction; a read error may be the cause. The rearrangement joins TRBV29-1 to TRBJ2-5, with 7 bases identical to TRBD2. The CDR3 contains 14 residues. The germline gives CDR1 SQVTM, CDR2 ANQGSEA. CDR3 bases: TGCAGCGTGGCTAGCGGCCCACACCAGGAGACCCAGTACTTC. It encodes CSVASGPHQETQYF.

This rearrangement joins TRBV14 to TRBJ1-2, with unresolved D. The germline V and J ends were trimmed by 4 bases and 4 bases, with 16 bases remaining between them. CDR1 SGHDN and CDR2 FVKESK come from the germline V gene. The CDR3 has 15 residues. The CDR3 DNA reads as TGTGCCAGCAGCCCTTTGGTCCGACCGGGCTATGGCTACACCTTC. Protein product: CASSPLVRPGYGYTF.

The chain employs TRBV29-1 and TRBJ2-5; D is unclear. V was pared by 2 bases and J by 1 base, with 8 bases between. Germline V lookup: CDR1 SQVTM, CDR2 ANQGSEA. This CDR3 comprises 13 residues. The CDR3 is CSVERRLQETQYF. In DNA, the CDR3 is TGCAGCGTTGAACGACGGCTCCAAGAGACCCAGTACTTC. The full variable domain, its missing parts supplied by reference TRBV29-1 and TRBJ2-5, is SAVISQKPSRDICQRGTSLTIQCQVDSQVTMMFWYRQQPGQSLTLIATANQGSEATYESGFVIDKFPISRPNLTFSTLTVSNMSPEDSSIYLCSVERRLQETQYFGPGTRLLVL.

This sequence joins TRBV6-4 and TRBJ2-7, with 8 bases matching TRBD1. Germline CDR1 is MRHNA and CDR2 is SNTAGT. The CDR3 runs to 14 residues. The V and J ends lost 7 bases and 4 bases, in that order; junction bases with no gene match: 9. CDR3 DNA sequence: TGTGCCAGCACTGGACAGGGAGCAGCTTACGAGCAGTACTTC. Its protein is CASTGQGAAYEQYF.

This clonotype occurred a few times. The chain recombines TRBV12-3 or TRBV12-4 with TRBJ1-1, with 7 bases identical to TRBD1. There are 12 residues in the CDR3. Trimming at V came to 10 bases and at J to 11 bases, leaving 13 bases not matched to a gene. The CDR3 spells CATGRQGRSAFF. The CDR3 DNA reads TGTGCCACTGGCCGACAGGGAAGGTCGGCTTTCTTT.